This TCR beta chain is drawn from a study of blood T cell repertoires in COVID-19. The overall study: Sites across the United States, Italy and Spain contributed samples from acute and convalescent COVID-19. From T cells, B-cell-depleted T cells, or PBMCs came the material, which was cDNA or gDNA.

In the authors' workflow: Reference gene primer amplification gave estimated nucleated cell counts. Produced via immunoSEQ multiplex PCR; TCRdb's table is partial and in-frame only. The V and J calls and clone size were taken over from that table, and D and trimming were inferred from the DNA. This repertoire shows over 150,000 clones, approximately 86% found once; its top ten account for around 1.2%. Germline V gene sequence: CDR1 SGHAT, CDR2 FQNNGV. Trimming stripped 5 bases from V and 11 bases from J, with 12 bases between. The CDR3 spans 11 residues. In its sample, this clone was seen once. Material: peripheral blood. The chain joins TRBV11-2 to TRBJ1-1; no reliable D call. This clonotype was obtained from a man aged 25 to 40 with acute or convalescent COVID-19. CDR3 sequence reads: CASSPTREAFF. CDR3 DNA sequence: TGTGCCAGCAGCCCTACTCGCGAGGCTTTCTTT.